The clone carrying this TCR beta chain is labeled medium-sized. The sample is drawn from a study of HIV-infected patients and healthy controls. The V end lost 1 base, the J end lost 0 bases, and 7 bases lay between the germline ends. Germline CDR1 reads LNHDA; CDR2 reads SQIVND (reference sequence). The CDR3 has 15 residues. TCRdb reanalysed the 5' RACE reads using MiXCR and keeps one entry per CDR3 protein. The table lists 18,000 or so distinct CDR3 sequences, approximately 19% of them singletons. The sample was CD8+ T cells from blood. The chain recombines TRBV19 with TRBJ1-5; D remains unclear. This TCR derives from a human donor in good health. DNA of the CDR3: TGTGCCAGTAGTATAGTATGGAGTAGCAATCAGCCCCAGCATTTT. This sequence encodes CASSIVWSSNQPQHF.